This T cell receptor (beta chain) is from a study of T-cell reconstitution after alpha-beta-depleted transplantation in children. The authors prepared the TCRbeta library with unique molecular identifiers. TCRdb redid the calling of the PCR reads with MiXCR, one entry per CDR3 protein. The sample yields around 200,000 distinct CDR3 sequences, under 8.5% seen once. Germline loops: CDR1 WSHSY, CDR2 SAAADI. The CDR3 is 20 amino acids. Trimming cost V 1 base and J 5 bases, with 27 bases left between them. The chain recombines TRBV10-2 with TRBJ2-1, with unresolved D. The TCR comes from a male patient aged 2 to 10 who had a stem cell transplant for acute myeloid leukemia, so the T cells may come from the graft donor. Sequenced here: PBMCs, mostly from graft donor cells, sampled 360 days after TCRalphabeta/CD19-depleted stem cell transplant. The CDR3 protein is CASSEFPGRPHPGGHNEQFF. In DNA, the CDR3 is TGCGCCAGCAGTGAGTTCCCCGGTCGTCCCCATCCTGGTGGGCACAATGAGCAGTTCTTC.